This TCR beta chain originates from a study of blood T cell repertoires in COVID-19. Profiling relied on immunoSEQ multiplex PCR, and the TCRdb table lists in-frame clones only, not all of them. This sample has roughly 200,000 clones, with almost 90% found just once. V was pared by 5 bases and J by 6 bases, with 13 bases between. The CDR3 consists of 13 residues. Germline V CDR1 and CDR2: MNHEY, SVGAGI. The genes are TRBV6-5 and TRBJ1-1; D possibly corresponds to TRBD1 (5 bases). The receptor comes from a man aged 18-30 years with active or convalescent COVID-19. The sequenced sample consisted of peripheral blood. DNA for the CDR3: TGTGCCAGCAGTAGAGACAGAGGCGCTGAAGCTTTCTTT. Encoded protein: CASSRDRGAEAFF.